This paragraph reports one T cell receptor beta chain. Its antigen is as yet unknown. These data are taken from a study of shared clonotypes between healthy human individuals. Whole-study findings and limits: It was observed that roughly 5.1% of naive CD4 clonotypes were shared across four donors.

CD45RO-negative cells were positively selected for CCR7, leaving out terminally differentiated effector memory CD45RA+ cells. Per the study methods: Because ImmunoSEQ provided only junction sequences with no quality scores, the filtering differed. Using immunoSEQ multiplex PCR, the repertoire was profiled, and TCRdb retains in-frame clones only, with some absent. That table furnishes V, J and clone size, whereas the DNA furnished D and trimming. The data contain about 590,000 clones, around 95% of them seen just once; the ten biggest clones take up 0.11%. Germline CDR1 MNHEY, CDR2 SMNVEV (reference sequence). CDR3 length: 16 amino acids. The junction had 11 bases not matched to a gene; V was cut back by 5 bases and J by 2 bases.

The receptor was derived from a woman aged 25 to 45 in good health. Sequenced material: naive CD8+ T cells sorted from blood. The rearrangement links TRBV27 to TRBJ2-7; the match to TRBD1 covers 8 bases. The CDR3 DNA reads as TGTGCCAGCAGTCCCCACTTTGGACAGGGAGCCTACGAGCAGTACTTC. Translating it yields CASSPHFGQGAYEQYF.